Each of the 15 T cell receptor beta chains below was sequenced from the same sample in a study of T cell repertoires in cytomegalovirus infection. TCRdb reprocessed the reads via MiXCR and lists one record per CDR3 protein. The sample has around 530,000 distinct CDR3 sequences; around a quarter are singletons. The sample consisted of PBMCs. The origin of the receptors is a human donor in good health (CMV status not recorded). Some clones in this sample may be carry-over from other donors' samples.

V gene TRBV11-2 combines with J gene TRBJ2-1; a possible D gene is TRBD1 (6 bases). This CDR3 has 16 residues. The germline gives CDR1 SGHAT, CDR2 FQNNGV. Deletions cut 0 bases from V and 9 bases from J, with 18 bases between. The CDR3 reads CASSLEGLSQGSEQFF. The DNA of the CDR3 is TGTGCCAGCAGCTTAGAAGGGTTGAGTCAGGGGTCTGAGCAGTTCTTC.

This clonotype was seen a handful of times. J is TRBJ2-1 and V is TRBV7-9; D is possibly TRBD1 or TRBD2 (6 bases each). Germline V gives CDR1 SEHNR, CDR2 FQNEAQ (reference sequence). V lost 2 bases to trimming and J lost 7 bases, with 15 bases between them. The CDR3 extends over 15 amino acids. The CDR3 nucleotides are TGTGCCAGCAGCTTACCCGGGGGCCTTGGGAATGAGCAGTTCTTC. Translating gives CASSLPGGLGNEQFF. The full variable domain, rest sourced from reference TRBV7-9 and TRBJ2-1, is DTGVSQNPRHKITKRGQNVTFRCDPISEHNRLYWYRQTLGQGPEFLTYFQNEAQLEKSRLLSDRFSAERPKGSFSTLEIQRTEQGDSAMYLCASSLPGGLGNEQFFGPGTRLTVL.

This rearrangement joins TRBV5-4 to TRBJ1-6; TRBD1 aligns across 9 bases. Germline loops: CDR1 SGHNT, CDR2 YYREEE (reference sequence). The ends lost 4 bases at V and 10 bases at J; junction bases unmatched: 6. The CDR3 is made up of 14 amino acids. The CDR3 reads CASSGQGLGSPLHF. For the CDR3, the DNA is TGTGCCAGCAGCGGACAGGGGTTGGGCTCACCCCTCCACTTT.

The chain recombines TRBV7-9 with TRBJ2-7, with a tentative D call TRBD2 (5 bases). Trimming took off 5 bases at V and 3 bases at J, with 11 bases between the two ends. Germline V gene data show CDR1 as SEHNR and CDR2 as FQNEAQ (reference sequence). The CDR3 is made up of 13 amino acids. The CDR3 DNA reads TGTGCCAGCAGCCGTATCCGGGACTACGAGCAGTACTTC. Its translation is CASSRIRDYEQYF.

The rearrangement joins TRBV24-1 to TRBJ2-5; D is tentatively TRBD1 or TRBD2 (5 bases each). This CDR3 contains 13 residues. Trimming removed 10 bases at V and 3 bases at J, with 14 bases between. Germline-derived CDR1 and CDR2 are KGHDR and SFDVKD. Written as DNA, the CDR3 is TGTGCCACTGGACCGGGGCCCAAAGAGACCCAGTACTTC. Its protein is CATGPGPKETQYF.

This clonotype has a count of ten or more. J is TRBJ2-3 and V is TRBV20-1; D is possibly TRBD2 (6 bases). V shed 6 bases and J shed 1 base, with 20 bases lying between them. The CDR3 spans 16 residues. Per the germline V gene, CDR1 is DFQATT and CDR2 is SNEGSKA (reference sequence). CDR3 nucleotide sequence: TGCAGTGCCGGGGGACGCCTAATTAGTGGCACAGATACGCAGTATTTT. It yields the protein CSAGGRLISGTDTQYF.

The V gene is TRBV12-3 or TRBV12-4, the J gene TRBJ2-3, with D perhaps assigned TRBD1 or TRBD2 (5 bases each). With 5 bases removed from V and 2 bases from J, the gap between germline ends came to 17 bases. CDR3 length equals 16 residues. CDR3 residues: CASSMGPLVDTDTQYF. The CDR3 DNA follows: TGTGCCAGCAGTATGGGACCCCTCGTTGACACAGATACGCAGTATTTT.

The chain is built from TRBV19 and TRBJ2-6; 8 bases are a match to TRBD1. Germline values: CDR1 LNHDA, CDR2 SQIVND (reference sequence). There are 15 residues in the CDR3. Trimming took 7 bases from V and 4 from J; bases not matched to a gene: 6. The CDR3 here is CASNPTGAGANVLTF. The CDR3 DNA sequence: TGTGCCAGTAACCCGACAGGGGCCGGGGCCAACGTCCTGACTTTC.

This clonotype has at least ten counts. The chain couples TRBV7-2 to TRBJ1-1; D is unclear. V was cut by 4 bases and J by 4 bases, with 10 bases left in between. CDR3 length equals 13 residues. Germline V CDR1 and CDR2: SGHTA, FQGNSA. The CDR3 here is CASSSPVVTEAFF. The CDR3 nucleotides are TGTGCCAGCAGCTCCCCGGTAGTCACTGAAGCTTTCTTT.

This clonotype was found a few times. This chain links TRBV7-8 with TRBJ1-2, with a weak D call TRBD1 (5 bases). The CDR3 loop spans 18 amino acids. V gave up 0 bases and J gave up 8 bases, with 25 bases separating them. Looked up from germline, CDR1 is SGHVS and CDR2 is FQNEAQ. The CDR3 loop reads CASSLAHIKPGPEGGYTF. In DNA, the CDR3 is TGTGCCAGCAGCTTAGCGCATATTAAACCGGGGCCCGAGGGGGGCTACACCTTC.

This clonotype was seen repeatedly, ten times or more. The chain has TRBV7-8 and TRBJ2-5, with a tentative D call TRBD2 (6 bases). CDR1 and CDR2 (germline): SGHVS, FQNEAQ. The CDR3 loop spans 14 amino acids. The germline V and J ends were trimmed by 10 bases and 1 base, with 16 bases remaining between them. The CDR3 sequence is CATLTGGVQETQYF. The CDR3 DNA is TGTGCCACCTTAACTGGAGGGGTCCAAGAGACCCAGTACTTC.

This clonotype was seen ten or more times. The chain has TRBV7-2 and TRBJ1-2; tentative D call: TRBD1 (5 bases). Germline-derived CDR1 and CDR2 are SGHTA and FQGNSA. Trimming took 8 bases from V and 4 from J, leaving 20 bases between them. This CDR3 spans 15 amino acids. Written as DNA, the CDR3 is TGTGCCAGCTTAAACCGGGTAGGGGAAGTCTATGGCTACACCTTC. The encoded protein is CASLNRVGEVYGYTF.

V and J are TRBV11-2 and TRBJ1-4; no clear D. The germline V gene encodes CDR1 SGHAT and CDR2 FQNNGV. V lost 6 bases, J lost 7 bases, and 15 bases lay in between. The CDR3 has 14 residues. The CDR3 sequence: CASSTNGWGEKLFF. CDR3 sequence (DNA): TGTGCCAGCAGTACGAACGGGTGGGGTGAAAAACTGTTTTTT.

This chain links TRBV24-1 with TRBJ2-1; 9 bases align to TRBD1. From germline, CDR1 is KGHDR and CDR2 SFDVKD. The CDR3 length is 16 residues. The V gene end was trimmed by 4 bases and the J gene end by 0 bases; junction bases not matched to a gene: 3. The CDR3, as DNA: TGTGCCACCAGTGACTCGGGACAGGGCTCCTACAATGAGCAGTTCTTC. This encodes CATSDSGQGSYNEQFF.

This sequence joins TRBV6-2 or TRBV6-3 and TRBJ2-7; D gene uncertain. The CDR3 is made up of 12 amino acids. The V and J ends lost 2 bases and 0 bases respectively, with 2 bases between them. Germline assignment: CDR1 MNHEY and CDR2 SVGEGT. The CDR3 reads CASSYASYEQYV. DNA for the CDR3: TGTGCCAGCAGTTACGCCTCCTACGAGCAGTACGTC.